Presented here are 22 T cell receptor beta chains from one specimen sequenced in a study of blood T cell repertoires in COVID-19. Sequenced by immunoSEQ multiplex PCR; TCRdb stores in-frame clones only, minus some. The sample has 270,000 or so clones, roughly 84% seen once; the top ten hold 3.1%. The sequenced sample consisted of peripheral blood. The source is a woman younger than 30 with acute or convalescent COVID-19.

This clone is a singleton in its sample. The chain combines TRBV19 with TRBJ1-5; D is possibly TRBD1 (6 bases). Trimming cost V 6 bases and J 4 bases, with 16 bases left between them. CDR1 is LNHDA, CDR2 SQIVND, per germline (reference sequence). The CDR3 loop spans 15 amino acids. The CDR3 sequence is CASSGATGPNQPQHF. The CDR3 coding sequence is TGTGCCAGTAGCGGAGCGACAGGTCCAAATCAGCCCCAGCATTTT.

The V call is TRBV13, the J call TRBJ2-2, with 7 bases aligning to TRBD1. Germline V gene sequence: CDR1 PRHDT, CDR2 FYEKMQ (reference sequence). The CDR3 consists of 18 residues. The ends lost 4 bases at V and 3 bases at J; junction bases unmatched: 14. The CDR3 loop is CASSSRRTGGIDTGELFF. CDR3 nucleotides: TGTGCCAGCAGCTCGCGTCGGACAGGTGGGATTGACACCGGGGAGCTGTTTTTT.

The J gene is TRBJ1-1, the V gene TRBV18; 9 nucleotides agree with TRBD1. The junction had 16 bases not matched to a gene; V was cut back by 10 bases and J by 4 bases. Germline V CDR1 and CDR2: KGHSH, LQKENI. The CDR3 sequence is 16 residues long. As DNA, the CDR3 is TGTGCCACCCGAACAGGGGGCGCCCTTCGGAGCACTGAAGCTTTCTTT. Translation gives CATRTGGALRSTEAFF.

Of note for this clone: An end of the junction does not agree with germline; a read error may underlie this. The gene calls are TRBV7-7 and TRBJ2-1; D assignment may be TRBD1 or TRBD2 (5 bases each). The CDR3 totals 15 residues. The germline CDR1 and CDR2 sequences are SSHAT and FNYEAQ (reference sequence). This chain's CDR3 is CASSLGAGPFYEQFF. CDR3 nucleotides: TGTGCTAGCAGCTTAGGGGCGGGTCCTTTCTATGAGCAGTTCTTC. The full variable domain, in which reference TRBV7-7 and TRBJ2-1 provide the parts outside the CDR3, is GAGVSQSPRYKVTKRGQDVTLRCDPISSHATLYWYQQALGQGPEFLTYFNYEAQPDKSGLPSDRFSAERPEGSISTLTIQRTEQRDSAMYRCASSLGAGPFYEQFFGPGTRLTVL.

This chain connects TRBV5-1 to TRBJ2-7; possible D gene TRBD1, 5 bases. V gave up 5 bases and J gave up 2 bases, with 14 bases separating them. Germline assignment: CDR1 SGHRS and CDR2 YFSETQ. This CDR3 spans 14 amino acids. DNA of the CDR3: TGCGCCAGCAGTACGGACACGTGGACCTACGAGCAGTACTTC. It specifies CASSTDTWTYEQYF.

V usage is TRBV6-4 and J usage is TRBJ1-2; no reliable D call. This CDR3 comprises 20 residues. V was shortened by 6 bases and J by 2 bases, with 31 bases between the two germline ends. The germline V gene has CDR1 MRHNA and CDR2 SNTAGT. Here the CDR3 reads CASRLLMNGSEGRVNYGYTF. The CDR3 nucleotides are TGTGCCAGCAGACTACTGATGAATGGTTCGGAGGGAAGGGTAAACTATGGCTACACCTTC.

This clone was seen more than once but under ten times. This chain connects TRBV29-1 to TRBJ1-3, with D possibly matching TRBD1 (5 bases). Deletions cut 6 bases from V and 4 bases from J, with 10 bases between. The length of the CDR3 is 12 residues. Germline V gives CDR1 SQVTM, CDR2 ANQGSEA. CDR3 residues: CSVDTGGNTIYF. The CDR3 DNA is TGCAGCGTGGACACAGGAGGAAACACCATATATTTT.

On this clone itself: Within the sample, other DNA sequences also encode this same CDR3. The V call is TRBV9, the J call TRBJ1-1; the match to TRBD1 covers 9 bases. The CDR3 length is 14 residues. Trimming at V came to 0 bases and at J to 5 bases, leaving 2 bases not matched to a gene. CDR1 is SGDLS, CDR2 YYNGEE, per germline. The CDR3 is CASSVGQGGTEAFF. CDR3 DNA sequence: TGTGCCAGCAGCGTAGGACAGGGGGGAACTGAAGCTTTCTTT.

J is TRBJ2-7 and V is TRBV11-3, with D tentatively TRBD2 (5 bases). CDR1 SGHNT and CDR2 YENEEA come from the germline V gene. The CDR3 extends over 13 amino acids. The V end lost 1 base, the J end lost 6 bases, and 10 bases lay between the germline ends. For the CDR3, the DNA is TGTGCCAGCAGCTTAGGAGGGTATGGCGAGCAGTACTTC. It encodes CASSLGGYGEQYF.

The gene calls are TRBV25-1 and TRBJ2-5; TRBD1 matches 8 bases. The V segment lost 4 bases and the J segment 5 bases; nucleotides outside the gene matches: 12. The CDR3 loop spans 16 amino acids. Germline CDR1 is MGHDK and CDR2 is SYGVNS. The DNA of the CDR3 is TGTGCCAGCAGTGGGGCGGACAGGGAGGTGCTGGAGACCCAGTACTTC. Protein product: CASSGADREVLETQYF.

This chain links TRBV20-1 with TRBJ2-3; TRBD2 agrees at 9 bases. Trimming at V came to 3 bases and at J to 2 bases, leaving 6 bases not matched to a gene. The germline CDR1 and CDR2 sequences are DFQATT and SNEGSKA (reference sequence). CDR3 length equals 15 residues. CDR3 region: CSASKASGNTDTQYF. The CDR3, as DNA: TGCAGTGCTAGTAAGGCTAGCGGGAACACAGATACGCAGTATTTT.

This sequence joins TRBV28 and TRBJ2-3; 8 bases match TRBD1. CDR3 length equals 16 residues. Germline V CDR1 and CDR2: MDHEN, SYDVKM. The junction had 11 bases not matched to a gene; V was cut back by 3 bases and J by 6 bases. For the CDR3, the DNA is TGTGCCAGCAGTTTTATTGGCAGGGGGCCAGAGGATACGCAGTATTTT. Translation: CASSFIGRGPEDTQYF. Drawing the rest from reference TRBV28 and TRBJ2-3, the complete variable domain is DVKVTQSSRYLVKRTGEKVFLECVQDMDHENMFWYRQDPGLGLRLIYFSYDVKMKEKGDIPEGYSVSREKKERFSLILESASTNQTSMYLCASSFIGRGPEDTQYFGPGTRLTVL.

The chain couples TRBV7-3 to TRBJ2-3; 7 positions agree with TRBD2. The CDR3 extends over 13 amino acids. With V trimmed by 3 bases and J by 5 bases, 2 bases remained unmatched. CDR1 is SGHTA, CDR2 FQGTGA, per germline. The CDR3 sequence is CASSFLAEDTQYF. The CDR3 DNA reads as TGTGCCAGCAGCTTTCTAGCGGAAGATACGCAGTATTTT.

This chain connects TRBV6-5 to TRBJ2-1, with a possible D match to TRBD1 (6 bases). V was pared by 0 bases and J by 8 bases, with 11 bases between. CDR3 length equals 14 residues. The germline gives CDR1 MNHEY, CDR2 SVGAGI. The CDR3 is CASSYSNRDDEQFF. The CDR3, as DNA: TGTGCCAGCAGTTACTCGAACAGGGATGATGAGCAGTTCTTC.

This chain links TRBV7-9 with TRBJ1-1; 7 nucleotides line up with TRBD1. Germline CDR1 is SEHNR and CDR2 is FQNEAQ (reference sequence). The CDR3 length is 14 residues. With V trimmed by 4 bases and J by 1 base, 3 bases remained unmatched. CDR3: CASSSDRANTEAFF. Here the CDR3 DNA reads TGTGCCAGCAGCTCCGACAGGGCGAACACTGAAGCTTTCTTT.

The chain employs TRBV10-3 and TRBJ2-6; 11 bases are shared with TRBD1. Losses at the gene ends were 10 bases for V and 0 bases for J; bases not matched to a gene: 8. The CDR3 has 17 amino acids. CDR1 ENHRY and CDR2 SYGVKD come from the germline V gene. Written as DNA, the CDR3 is TGTGCCACTGAAGGGACAGGGGGGTCCTCTGGGGCCAACGTCCTGACTTTC. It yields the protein CATEGTGGSSGANVLTF.

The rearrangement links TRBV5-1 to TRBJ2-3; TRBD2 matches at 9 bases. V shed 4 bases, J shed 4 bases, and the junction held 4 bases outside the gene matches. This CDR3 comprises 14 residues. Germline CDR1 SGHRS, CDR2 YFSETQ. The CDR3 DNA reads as TGCGCCAGCAGCCCTCGCGGGAGGGCAGATACGCAGTATTTT. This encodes CASSPRGRADTQYF.

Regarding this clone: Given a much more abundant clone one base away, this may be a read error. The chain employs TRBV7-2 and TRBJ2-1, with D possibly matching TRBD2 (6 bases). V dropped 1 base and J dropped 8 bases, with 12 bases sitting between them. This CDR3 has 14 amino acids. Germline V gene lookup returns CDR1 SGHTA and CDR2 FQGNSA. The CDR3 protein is CASSLVVGGDEQFF. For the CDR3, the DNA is TGTGCCAGCAGCTTAGTAGTGGGGGGAGATGAGCAGTTCTTC.

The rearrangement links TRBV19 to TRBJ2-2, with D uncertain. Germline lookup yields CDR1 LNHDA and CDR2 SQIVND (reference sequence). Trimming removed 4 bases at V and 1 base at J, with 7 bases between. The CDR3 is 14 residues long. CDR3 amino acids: CASSRSGNTGELFF. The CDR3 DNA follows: TGTGCCAGTAGTAGGTCGGGGAACACCGGGGAGCTGTTTTTT.

CDR3 bases: TGTGCCAGCAGGGACTCTCTATACAATGAGCAGTTCTTC. It codes for CASRDSLYNEQFF. The V call is TRBV5-8, the J call TRBJ2-1; maybe TRBD2 (5 bases). CDR3 size: 13 residues. The germline V gene encodes CDR1 SGHTS and CDR2 YDEGEE. The V end lost 5 bases, the J end lost 4 bases, and 10 bases lay between the germline ends.

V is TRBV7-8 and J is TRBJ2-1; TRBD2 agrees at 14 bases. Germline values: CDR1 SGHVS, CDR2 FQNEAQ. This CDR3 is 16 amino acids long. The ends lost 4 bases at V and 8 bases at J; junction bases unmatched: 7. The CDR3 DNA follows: TGTGCCAGCAGCTCAGGGACTAGCGGGAGAAGCTATGAGCAGTTCTTC. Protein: CASSSGTSGRSYEQFF.

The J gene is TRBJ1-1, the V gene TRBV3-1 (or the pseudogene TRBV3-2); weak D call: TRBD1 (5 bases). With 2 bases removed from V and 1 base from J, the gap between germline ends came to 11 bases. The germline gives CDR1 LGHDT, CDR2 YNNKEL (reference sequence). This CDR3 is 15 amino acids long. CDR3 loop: CASSQWVGENTEAFF. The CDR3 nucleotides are TGTGCCAGCAGCCAATGGGTAGGGGAGAACACTGAAGCTTTCTTT.